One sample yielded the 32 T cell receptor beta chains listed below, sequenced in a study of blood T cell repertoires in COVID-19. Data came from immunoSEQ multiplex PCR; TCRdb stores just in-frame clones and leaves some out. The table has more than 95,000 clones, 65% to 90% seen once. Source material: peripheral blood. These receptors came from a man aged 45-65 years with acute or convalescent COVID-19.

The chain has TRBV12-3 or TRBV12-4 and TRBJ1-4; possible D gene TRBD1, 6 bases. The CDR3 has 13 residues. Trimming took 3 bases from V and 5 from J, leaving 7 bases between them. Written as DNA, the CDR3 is TGTGCCAGCAGTTTTGGACAGAATGAAAAACTGTTTTTT. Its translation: CASSFGQNEKLFF.

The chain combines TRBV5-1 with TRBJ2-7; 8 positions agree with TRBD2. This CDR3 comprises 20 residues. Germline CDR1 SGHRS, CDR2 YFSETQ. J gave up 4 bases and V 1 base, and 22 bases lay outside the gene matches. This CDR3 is CASSLPNQRERHGRGYEQYF. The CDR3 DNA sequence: TGCGCCAGCAGCTTGCCGAACCAGCGGGAGAGGCACGGGAGGGGTTACGAGCAGTACTTC. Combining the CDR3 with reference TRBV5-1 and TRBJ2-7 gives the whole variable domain KAGVTQTPRYLIKTRGQQVTLSCSPISGHRSVSWYQQTPGQGLQFLFEYFSETQRNKGNFPGRFSGRQFSNSRSEMNVSTLELGDSALYLCASSLPNQRERHGRGYEQYFGPGTRLTVT.

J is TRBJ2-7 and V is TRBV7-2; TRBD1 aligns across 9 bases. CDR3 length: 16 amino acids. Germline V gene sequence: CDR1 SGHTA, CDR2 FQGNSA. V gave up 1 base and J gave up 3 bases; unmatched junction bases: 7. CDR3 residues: CASSLGGTGIIYEQYF. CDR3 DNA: TGTGCCAGCAGCTTAGGGGGGACAGGGATTATCTACGAGCAGTACTTC.

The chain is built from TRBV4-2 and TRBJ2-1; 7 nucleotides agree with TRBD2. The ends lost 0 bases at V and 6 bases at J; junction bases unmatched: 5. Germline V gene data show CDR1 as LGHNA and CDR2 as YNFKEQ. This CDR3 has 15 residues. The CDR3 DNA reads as TGTGCCAGCAGCCAAGAAGGCGGGAGCCGCAATGAGCAGTTCTTC. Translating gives CASSQEGGSRNEQFF.

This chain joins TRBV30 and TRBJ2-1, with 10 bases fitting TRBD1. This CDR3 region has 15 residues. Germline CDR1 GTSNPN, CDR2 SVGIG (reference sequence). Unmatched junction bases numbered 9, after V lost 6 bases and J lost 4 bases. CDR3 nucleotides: TGTGCCTGTCCCGGGACAGGGGAACGGTACAATGAGCAGTTCTTC. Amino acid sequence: CACPGTGERYNEQFF.

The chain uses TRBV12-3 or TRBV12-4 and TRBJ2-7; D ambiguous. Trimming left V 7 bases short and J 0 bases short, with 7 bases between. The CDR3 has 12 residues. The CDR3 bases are TGTGCCAGCACCCCGGGCTCCTACGAGCAGTACTTC. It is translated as CASTPGSYEQYF.

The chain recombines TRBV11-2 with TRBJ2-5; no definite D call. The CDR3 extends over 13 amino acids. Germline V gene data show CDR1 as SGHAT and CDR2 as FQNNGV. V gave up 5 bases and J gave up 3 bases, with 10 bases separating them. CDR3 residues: CASSLAVKETQYF. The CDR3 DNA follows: TGTGCCAGCAGCCTCGCGGTAAAAGAGACCCAGTACTTC.

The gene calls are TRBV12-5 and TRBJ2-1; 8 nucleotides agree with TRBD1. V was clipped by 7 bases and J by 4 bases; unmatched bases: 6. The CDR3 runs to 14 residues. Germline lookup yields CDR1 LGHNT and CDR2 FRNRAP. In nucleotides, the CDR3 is TGTGCTAGTGTCCCGGGACAGGCTTACAATGAGCAGTTCTTC. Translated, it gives CASVPGQAYNEQFF.

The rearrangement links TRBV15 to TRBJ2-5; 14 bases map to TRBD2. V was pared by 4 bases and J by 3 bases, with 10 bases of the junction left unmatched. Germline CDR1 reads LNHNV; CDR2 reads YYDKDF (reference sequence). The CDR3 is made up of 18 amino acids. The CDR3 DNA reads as TGTGCCACCAGCACCGCCACGACTAGCGGGGGGGGTGAAGAGACCCAGTACTTC. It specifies CATSTATTSGGGEETQYF.

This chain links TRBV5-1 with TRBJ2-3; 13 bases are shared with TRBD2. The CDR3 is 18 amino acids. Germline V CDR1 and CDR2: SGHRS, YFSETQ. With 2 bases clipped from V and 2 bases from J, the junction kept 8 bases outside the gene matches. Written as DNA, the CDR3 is TGCGCCAGCAGCTTCACTAGCGGGGGGGCCTCATTCACAGATACGCAGTATTTT. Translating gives CASSFTSGGASFTDTQYF.

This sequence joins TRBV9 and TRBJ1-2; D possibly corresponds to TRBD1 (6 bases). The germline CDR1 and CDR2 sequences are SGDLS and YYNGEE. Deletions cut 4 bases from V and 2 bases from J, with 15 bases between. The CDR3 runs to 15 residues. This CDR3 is CASSPIIQGNYGYTF. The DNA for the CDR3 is TGTGCCAGCAGCCCTATTATCCAGGGGAACTATGGCTACACCTTC. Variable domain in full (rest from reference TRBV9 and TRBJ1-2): DSGVTQTPKHLITATGQRVTLRCSPRSGDLSVYWYQQSLDQGLQFLIQYYNGEERAKGNILERFSAQQFPDLHSELNLSSLELGDSALYFCASSPIIQGNYGYTFGSGTRLTVV.

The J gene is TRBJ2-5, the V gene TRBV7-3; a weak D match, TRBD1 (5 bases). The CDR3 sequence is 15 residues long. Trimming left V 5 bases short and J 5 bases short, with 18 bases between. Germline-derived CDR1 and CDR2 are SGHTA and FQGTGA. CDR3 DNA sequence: TGTGCCAGCAGCCGACAGATCGGCCAAGGGGAGACCCAGTACTTC. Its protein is CASSRQIGQGETQYF. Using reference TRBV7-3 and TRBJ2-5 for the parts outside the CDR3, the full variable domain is GAGVSQTPSNKVTEKGKYVELRCDPISGHTALYWYRQSLGQGPEFLIYFQGTGAADDSGLPNDRFFAVRPEGSVSTLKIQRTERGDSAVYLCASSRQIGQGETQYFGPGTRLLVL.

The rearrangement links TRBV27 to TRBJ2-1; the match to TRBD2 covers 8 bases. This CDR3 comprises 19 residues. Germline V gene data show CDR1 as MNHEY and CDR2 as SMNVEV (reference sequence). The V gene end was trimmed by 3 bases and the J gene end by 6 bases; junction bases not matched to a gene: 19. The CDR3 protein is CASSLLRLAPRIAGNEQFF. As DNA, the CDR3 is TGTGCCAGCAGTTTGTTGAGACTAGCGCCCAGAATCGCGGGCAATGAGCAGTTCTTC.

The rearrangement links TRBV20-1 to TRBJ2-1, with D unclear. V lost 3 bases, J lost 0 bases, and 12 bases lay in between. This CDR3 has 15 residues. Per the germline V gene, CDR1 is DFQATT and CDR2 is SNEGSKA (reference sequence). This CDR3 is CSASRSPGSYNEQFF. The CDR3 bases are TGCAGTGCTAGTCGTAGTCCAGGCTCCTACAATGAGCAGTTCTTC.

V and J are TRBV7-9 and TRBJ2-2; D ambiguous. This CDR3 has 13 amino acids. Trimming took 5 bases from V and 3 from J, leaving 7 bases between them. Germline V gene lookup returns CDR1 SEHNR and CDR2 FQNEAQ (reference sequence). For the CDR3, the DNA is TGTGCCAGCAGCCCTATGGACACCGGGGAGCTGTTTTTT. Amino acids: CASSPMDTGELFF.

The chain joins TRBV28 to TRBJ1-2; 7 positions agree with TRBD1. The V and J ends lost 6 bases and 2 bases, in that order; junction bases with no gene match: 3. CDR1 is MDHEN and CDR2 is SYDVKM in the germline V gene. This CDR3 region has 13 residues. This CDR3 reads CASSLTGNYGYTF. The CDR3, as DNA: TGTGCCAGCAGCCTGACAGGGAACTATGGCTACACCTTC.

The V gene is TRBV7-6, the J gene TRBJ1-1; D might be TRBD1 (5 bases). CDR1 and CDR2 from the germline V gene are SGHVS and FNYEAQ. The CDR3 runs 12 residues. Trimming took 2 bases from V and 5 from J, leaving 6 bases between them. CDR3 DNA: TGTGCCAGCAGCTTAAAGGGGACTGAAGCTTTCTTT. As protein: CASSLKGTEAFF.

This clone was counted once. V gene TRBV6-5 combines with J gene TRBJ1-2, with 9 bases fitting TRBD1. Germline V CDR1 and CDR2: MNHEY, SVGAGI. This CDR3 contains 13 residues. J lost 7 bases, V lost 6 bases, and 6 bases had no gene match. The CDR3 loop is CASRGGQGGGYTF. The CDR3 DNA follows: TGTGCCAGCAGGGGGGGACAGGGCGGTGGCTACACCTTC.

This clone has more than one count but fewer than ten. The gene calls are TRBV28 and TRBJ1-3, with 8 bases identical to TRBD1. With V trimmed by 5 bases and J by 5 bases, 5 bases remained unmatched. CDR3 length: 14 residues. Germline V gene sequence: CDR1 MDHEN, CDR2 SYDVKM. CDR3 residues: CASSGTGRRNTIYF. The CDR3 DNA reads TGTGCCAGCAGTGGGACAGGACGAAGAAACACCATATATTTT.

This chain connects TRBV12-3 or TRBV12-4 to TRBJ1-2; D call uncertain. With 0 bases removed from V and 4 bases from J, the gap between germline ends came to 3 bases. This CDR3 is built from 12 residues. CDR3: CASSLAAYGYTF. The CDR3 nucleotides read TGTGCCAGCAGTTTAGCGGCCTATGGCTACACCTTC.

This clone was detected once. The CDR3 protein is CASSLATGGSTEAFF. CDR3 bases: TGTGCCAGCAGCTTAGCAACAGGGGGATCAACTGAAGCTTTCTTT. This chain joins TRBV7-9 and TRBJ1-1; TRBD1 matches at 8 bases. With 0 bases clipped from V and 5 bases from J, the junction kept 5 bases outside the gene matches. Germline loops: CDR1 SEHNR, CDR2 FQNEAQ (reference sequence). The CDR3 has 15 amino acids.

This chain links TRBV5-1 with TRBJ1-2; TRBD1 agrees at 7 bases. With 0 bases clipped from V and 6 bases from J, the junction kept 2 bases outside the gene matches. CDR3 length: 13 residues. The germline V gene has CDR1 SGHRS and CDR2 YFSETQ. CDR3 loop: CASSLGQGDGYTF. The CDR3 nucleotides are TGCGCCAGCAGCTTGGGACAGGGAGATGGCTACACCTTC.

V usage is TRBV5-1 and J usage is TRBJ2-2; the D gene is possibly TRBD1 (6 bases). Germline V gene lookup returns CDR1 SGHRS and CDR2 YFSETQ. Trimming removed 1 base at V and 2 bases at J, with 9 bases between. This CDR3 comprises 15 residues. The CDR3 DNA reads TGCGCCAGCAGCTTGCTACAGGGTAACACCGGGGAGCTGTTTTTT. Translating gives CASSLLQGNTGELFF. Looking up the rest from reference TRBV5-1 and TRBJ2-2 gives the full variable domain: KAGVTQTPRYLIKTRGQQVTLSCSPISGHRSVSWYQQTPGQGLQFLFEYFSETQRNKGNFPGRFSGRQFSNSRSEMNVSTLELGDSALYLCASSLLQGNTGELFFGEGSRLTVL.

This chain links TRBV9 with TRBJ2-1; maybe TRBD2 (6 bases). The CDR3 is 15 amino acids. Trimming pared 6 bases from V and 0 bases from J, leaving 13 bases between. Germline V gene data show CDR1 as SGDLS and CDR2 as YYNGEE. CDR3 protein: CASTLSGSSYNEQFF. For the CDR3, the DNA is TGTGCCAGCACCCTTAGCGGAAGCTCCTACAATGAGCAGTTCTTC.

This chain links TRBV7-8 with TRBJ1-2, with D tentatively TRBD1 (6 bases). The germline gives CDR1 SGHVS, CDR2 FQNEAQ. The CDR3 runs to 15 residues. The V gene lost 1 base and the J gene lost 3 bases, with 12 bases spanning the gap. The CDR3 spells CASSLELQGYYGYTF. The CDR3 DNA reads TGTGCCAGCAGCTTAGAGTTACAGGGATACTATGGCTACACCTTC.

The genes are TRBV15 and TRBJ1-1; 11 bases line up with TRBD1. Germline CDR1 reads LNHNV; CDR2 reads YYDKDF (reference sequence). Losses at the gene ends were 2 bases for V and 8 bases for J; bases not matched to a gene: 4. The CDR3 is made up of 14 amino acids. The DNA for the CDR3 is TGTGCCACCAGCAGAACAAGGACAGGGGGCGAAGCTTTCTTT. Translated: CATSRTRTGGEAFF. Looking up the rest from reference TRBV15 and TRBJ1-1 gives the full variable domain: DAMVIQNPRYQVTQFGKPVTLSCSQTLNHNVMYWYQQKSSQAPKLLFHYYDKDFNNEADTPDNFQSRRPNTSFCFLDIRSPGLGDTAMYLCATSRTRTGGEAFFGQGTRLTVV.

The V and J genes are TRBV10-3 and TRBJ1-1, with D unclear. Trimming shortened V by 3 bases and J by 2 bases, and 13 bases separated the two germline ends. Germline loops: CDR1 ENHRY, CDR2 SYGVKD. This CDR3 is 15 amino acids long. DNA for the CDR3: TGTGCCATCAGTGACCCCCTGGCAGTTAACACTGAAGCTTTCTTT. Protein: CAISDPLAVNTEAFF.

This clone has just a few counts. Here the CDR3 reads CASRVPGGNEKLFF. CDR3 bases: TGTGCCAGCAGGGTGCCGGGAGGTAATGAAAAACTGTTTTTT. This chain connects TRBV2 to TRBJ1-4; D not certain. Trimming cost V 6 bases and J 4 bases, with 12 bases left between them. The CDR3 contains 14 residues. CDR1 is SNHLY, CDR2 FYNNEI, per germline. The full variable domain, its missing parts supplied by reference TRBV2 and TRBJ1-4, is EPEVTQTPSHQVTQMGQEVILRCVPISNHLYFYWYRQILGQKVEFLVSFYNNEISEKSEIFDDQFSVERPDGSNFTLKIRSTKLEDSAMYFCASRVPGGNEKLFFGSGTQLSVL.

CDR3 in amino acids: CASSLTGGSNQPQHF. CDR3 bases: TGTGCCAGCAGTTTAACGGGGGGCAGCAATCAGCCCCAGCATTTT. This rearrangement joins TRBV28 to TRBJ1-5; D possibly corresponds to TRBD1 (6 bases). Trimming stripped 2 bases from V and 1 base from J, with 9 bases between. CDR3 length equals 15 residues. From germline, CDR1 is MDHEN and CDR2 SYDVKM.

In DNA form, the CDR3 reads TGTGCCAGCAGTCCCAATTTGAACTATGGCTACACCTTC. Translation gives CASSPNLNYGYTF. The rearrangement uses TRBV6-5 and TRBJ1-2; D is unclear. Germline V gives CDR1 MNHEY, CDR2 SVGAGI. The CDR3 consists of 13 residues. The germline V and J ends were trimmed by 5 bases and 2 bases, with 9 bases remaining between them.

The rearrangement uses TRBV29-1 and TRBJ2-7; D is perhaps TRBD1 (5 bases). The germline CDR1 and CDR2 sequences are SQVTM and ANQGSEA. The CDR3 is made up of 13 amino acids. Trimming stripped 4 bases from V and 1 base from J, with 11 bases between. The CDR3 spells CSVVPRQSYEQYF. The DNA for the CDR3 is TGCAGCGTTGTCCCCCGACAGTCCTACGAGCAGTACTTC.

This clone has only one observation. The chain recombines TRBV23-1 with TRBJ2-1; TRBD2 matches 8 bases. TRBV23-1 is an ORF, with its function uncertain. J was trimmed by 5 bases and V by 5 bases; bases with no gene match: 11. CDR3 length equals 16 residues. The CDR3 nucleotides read TGCGCCAGCAGTGCGCGGCGGGGGGCTTCCGACAATGAGCAGTTCTTC. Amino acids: CASSARRGASDNEQFF.